One and the same sample provided the 29 T cell receptor beta chains below, sequenced in a study of cytomegalovirus exposure and HLA in healthy donors. PCR used 60 Vbeta primers and 13 Jbeta primers. Sequencing used immunoSEQ multiplex PCR; TCRdb keeps in-frame clones, though not all of them. Counted here are approximately 160,000 clones, about 81% occurring once; the ten biggest clones make up approximately 2.1%. Material for sequencing was PBMCs. The source is a woman aged 18-29 years in good health and CMV-seronegative.

This rearrangement joins TRBV9 to TRBJ1-5; 7 bases fit TRBD1. Germline loops: CDR1 SGDLS, CDR2 YYNGEE. This CDR3 region has 15 residues. The junction had 7 bases not matched to a gene; V was cut back by 3 bases and J by 4 bases. CDR3 nucleotide sequence: TGTGCCAGCAGCGCAGATGGGACAGCTAATCAGCCCCAGCATTTT. It specifies CASSADGTANQPQHF.

V is TRBV2 and J is TRBJ1-5; a possible D gene is TRBD1 (6 bases). The CDR3 has 17 residues. CDR1 and CDR2 from the germline V gene are SNHLY and FYNNEI. Trimming pared 6 bases from V and 5 bases from J, leaving 23 bases between. The chain's CDR3 is CASREYGTGPVHQPQHF. The CDR3 DNA follows: TGTGCCAGCAGGGAGTATGGTACAGGGCCGGTTCATCAGCCCCAGCATTTT.

As to this clone: This sample includes further DNA sequences coding for the same CDR3. The CDR3 region is CASSLGSSYNEQFF. In DNA, the CDR3 is TGCGCCAGCAGCTTGGGTAGCTCCTACAATGAGCAGTTCTTC. The rearrangement uses TRBV5-1 and TRBJ2-1; D remains unclear. Germline V gene data show CDR1 as SGHRS and CDR2 as YFSETQ. The CDR3 loop spans 14 amino acids. Trimming stripped 0 bases from V and 0 bases from J, with 4 bases between.

This chain connects TRBV5-1 to TRBJ1-5; 9 bases align to TRBD1. Germline CDR1 reads SGHRS; CDR2 reads YFSETQ. V was clipped by 0 bases and J by 0 bases; unmatched bases: 1. The CDR3 spans 16 residues. CDR3 sequence: CASSLGTGASNQPQHF. CDR3 nucleotide sequence: TGCGCCAGCAGCTTGGGGACAGGGGCTAGCAATCAGCCCCAGCATTTT.

The chain uses TRBV5-1 and TRBJ2-1; TRBD1 is a possible D gene (6 bases). Germline V gene lookup returns CDR1 SGHRS and CDR2 YFSETQ. V gave up 4 bases and J gave up 8 bases, with 19 bases separating them. This CDR3 has 15 residues. The CDR3 DNA reads as TGCGCCAGCAGCCCCCGCCCACAGGGTAGCGATGAGCAGTTCTTC. Protein: CASSPRPQGSDEQFF.

In its sample, this clone was seen once. The chain employs TRBV14 and TRBJ1-1, with a tentative D call TRBD1 (6 bases). The germline gives CDR1 SGHDN, CDR2 FVKESK. The CDR3 is made up of 17 amino acids. The V and J ends lost 0 bases and 5 bases respectively, with 19 bases between them. DNA of the CDR3: TGTGCCAGCAGCCAAGATTCGTATGGGGGCCTTGGGACTGAAGCTTTCTTT. Amino acid sequence: CASSQDSYGGLGTEAFF.

The CDR3 loop reads CASSPTWTGYTYEQYF. The CDR3 nucleotides are TGTGCCAGCAGCCCGACCTGGACAGGATATACCTACGAGCAGTACTTC. The chain joins TRBV2 to TRBJ2-7; 7 bases match TRBD1. The germline V gene encodes CDR1 SNHLY and CDR2 FYNNEI. V lost 6 bases to trimming and J lost 2 bases; unmatched junction nucleotides: 13. The CDR3 is 16 residues long. Combining the CDR3 with reference TRBV2 and TRBJ2-7 gives the whole variable domain EPEVTQTPSHQVTQMGQEVILRCVPISNHLYFYWYRQILGQKVEFLVSFYNNEISEKSEIFDDQFSVERPDGSNFTLKIRSTKLEDSAMYFCASSPTWTGYTYEQYFGPGTRLTVT.

The gene calls are TRBV7-9 and TRBJ1-5; possible D gene TRBD1, 6 bases. Trimming cost V 6 bases and J 7 bases, with 10 bases left between them. This CDR3 has 12 amino acids. CDR1 is SEHNR and CDR2 is FQNEAQ in the germline V gene (reference sequence). This CDR3 is CASSQTGQPQHF. The CDR3 region has the DNA TGTGCCAGCAGTCAGACAGGACAGCCCCAGCATTTT.

V gene TRBV21-1 combines with J gene TRBJ1-5; TRBD1 was called by the table and not checked on the DNA. TRBV21-1 represents a pseudogene. This CDR3 spans 17 amino acids. This CDR3 is CASSKAPTGASNQPQHF. CDR3 DNA: TGTGCCAGCAGCAAAGCTCCGACAGGGGCAAGCAATCAGCCCCAGCATTTT.

The gene calls are TRBV10-3 and TRBJ1-5; no clear D gene. V lost 3 bases and J 0 bases, leaving 6 bases between the germline ends. This CDR3 has 14 amino acids. Per germline, CDR1 ENHRY and CDR2 SYGVKD. CDR3: CAISEQHSNQPQHF. In DNA, the CDR3 is TGTGCCATCAGTGAACAGCATAGCAATCAGCCCCAGCATTTT.

V is TRBV12-2 and J is TRBJ1-5; the table names TRBD1, a call not compared with the DNA. TRBV12-2 constitutes a pseudogene. The CDR3 has 19 residues. The CDR3 coding sequence is TGTGCAAGTCGTCCCGGGACAGGGGCCACCAGGAGGACAGATCAGCCCCAGCATTTT. This encodes CASRPGTGATRRTDQPQHF.

The chain couples TRBV7-2 to TRBJ1-5, with D maybe TRBD1 (6 bases). The CDR3 is made up of 18 amino acids. Germline CDR1 SGHTA, CDR2 FQGNSA. Trimming cost V 2 bases and J 2 bases, with 19 bases left between them. CDR3 sequence: CASSLISATAGGNQPQHF. The CDR3 nucleotides are TGTGCCAGCAGCTTAATATCCGCTACCGCAGGGGGCAATCAGCCCCAGCATTTT.

The rearrangement joins TRBV28 to TRBJ2-7, with TRBD1 matching 8 bases. V lost 10 bases, J lost 0 bases, and 8 bases stayed unmatched. The CDR3 runs 14 residues. Germline CDR1 MDHEN, CDR2 SYDVKM. Here the CDR3 reads CATLTGARSYEQYF. The CDR3 DNA is TGTGCCACCCTGACAGGGGCCCGCTCCTACGAGCAGTACTTC.

The J gene is TRBJ2-3, the V gene TRBV5-4; weak D call: TRBD2 (5 bases). Germline V CDR1 and CDR2: SGHNT, YYREEE (reference sequence). CDR3 length: 13 amino acids. V was trimmed by 4 bases and J by 2 bases, leaving 8 bases between them. The CDR3 region is CASSDGDTDTQYF. The CDR3 bases are TGTGCCAGCAGCGACGGGGACACAGATACGCAGTATTTT.

This chain connects TRBV19 to TRBJ1-2; 11 bases are a match to TRBD1. With V trimmed by 7 bases and J by 4 bases, 5 bases remained unmatched. From germline, CDR1 is LNHDA and CDR2 SQIVND (reference sequence). The CDR3 has 14 amino acids. CDR3 residues: CASTDRGLGYGYTF. The CDR3 region has the DNA TGTGCCAGTACGGACAGGGGGCTCGGCTATGGCTACACCTTC.

The rearrangement joins TRBV11-2 to TRBJ1-6; 7 bases match TRBD1. Per the germline V gene, CDR1 is SGHAT and CDR2 is FQNNGV. V was clipped by 3 bases and J by 9 bases; unmatched bases: 2. The CDR3 sequence is 13 residues long. CDR3 sequence (DNA): TGTGCCAGCAGCTTGGGACAGCCTTCACCCCTCCACTTT. Translation gives CASSLGQPSPLHF.

This clone came up a few times. The V gene is TRBV5-1, the J gene TRBJ1-1; a possible D gene is TRBD1 (5 bases). Trimming stripped 1 base from V and 5 bases from J, with 12 bases between. This CDR3 contains 14 residues. CDR1 and CDR2 from the germline V gene are SGHRS and YFSETQ. In DNA form, the CDR3 reads TGCGCCAGCAGCTTGAAAAGGGGAGGGACTGAAGCTTTCTTT. It codes for CASSLKRGGTEAFF.

V gene TRBV29-1 combines with J gene TRBJ2-5, with a possible D match to TRBD2 (5 bases). The V end was cut by 6 bases, the J end by 4 bases, with 21 bases between. The CDR3 runs to 15 residues. Germline-derived CDR1 and CDR2 are SQVTM and ANQGSEA. The CDR3 nucleotides read TGCAGCGTATACCTTCTTCGGGGTCCTGGAGAGACCCAGTACTTC. This encodes CSVYLLRGPGETQYF.

The chain carries TRBV15 and TRBJ2-3; perhaps TRBD2 as D (6 bases). V gave up 3 bases and J gave up 4 bases, with 11 bases separating them. This CDR3 is 14 amino acids long. Germline V gene data show CDR1 as LNHNV and CDR2 as YYDKDF (reference sequence). As DNA, the CDR3 is TGTGCCACCAGCAGTTCCGGGAGCGCAGATACGCAGTATTTT. Its protein product is CATSSSGSADTQYF. Based on the CDR3 plus reference TRBV15 and TRBJ2-3, the full variable domain is DAMVIQNPRYQVTQFGKPVTLSCSQTLNHNVMYWYQQKSSQAPKLLFHYYDKDFNNEADTPDNFQSRRPNTSFCFLDIRSPGLGDTAMYLCATSSSGSADTQYFGPGTRLTVL.

This sequence joins TRBV27 and TRBJ2-1, with 8 bases fitting TRBD2. The CDR3 contains 19 residues. Germline CDR1 and CDR2: MNHEY and SMNVEV (reference sequence). Unmatched junction bases numbered 13, after V lost 3 bases and J lost 0 bases. For the CDR3, the DNA is TGTGCCAGCAGTTTTCGACCAGAGACTAGCGCAAGCTCCTACAATGAGCAGTTCTTC. This translates into CASSFRPETSASSYNEQFF.

The chain employs TRBV2 and TRBJ1-5; 7 positions match TRBD1. The CDR3 totals 14 residues. CDR1 is SNHLY and CDR2 is FYNNEI in the germline V gene. The V and J ends lost 5 bases and 7 bases, in that order; junction bases with no gene match: 8. The CDR3 reads CASSKTGSLQPQHF. The CDR3, as DNA: TGTGCCAGCAGTAAGACAGGGAGTCTCCAGCCCCAGCATTTT.

This chain uses TRBV7-9 with TRBJ2-3; D perhaps matches TRBD2 (5 bases). This CDR3 has 14 amino acids. Germline CDR1 SEHNR, CDR2 FQNEAQ (reference sequence). V dropped 2 bases and J dropped 6 bases, with 12 bases sitting between them. The CDR3 sequence is CASSLLTEADTQYF. The CDR3 nucleotides read TGTGCCAGCAGCTTATTGACGGAGGCTGATACGCAGTATTTT. Full variable domain (rest looked up from reference TRBV7-9 and TRBJ2-3): DTGVSQNPRHKITKRGQNVTFRCDPISEHNRLYWYRQTLGQGPEFLTYFQNEAQLEKSRLLSDRFSAERPKGSFSTLEIQRTEQGDSAMYLCASSLLTEADTQYFGPGTRLTVL.

V usage is TRBV19 and J usage is TRBJ1-1; a possible D gene is TRBD1 (5 bases). The ends were cut back, 6 bases at V and 0 bases at J, with 14 bases in the middle. Germline V gene sequence: CDR1 LNHDA, CDR2 SQIVND (reference sequence). The CDR3 length is 15 residues. This CDR3 is CASSTSDSMNTEAFF. CDR3 coding DNA: TGTGCCAGTAGCACGTCCGACAGTATGAACACTGAAGCTTTCTTT.

The V and J genes are TRBV11-2 and TRBJ2-7, with 7 bases fitting TRBD1. The trim removed 1 base at V and 2 bases at J, leaving 8 bases unmatched. The germline V gene encodes CDR1 SGHAT and CDR2 FQNNGV. This CDR3 comprises 16 residues. CDR3 region: CASSLVTGTVTYEQYF. CDR3 in DNA: TGTGCCAGCAGCTTAGTAACCGGGACAGTAACCTACGAGCAGTACTTC. Full variable domain (outside the CDR3, taken from reference TRBV11-2 and TRBJ2-7): EAGVAQSPRYKIIEKRQSVAFWCNPISGHATLYWYQQILGQGPKLLIQFQNNGVVDDSQLPKDRFSAERLKGVDSTLKIQPAKLEDSAVYLCASSLVTGTVTYEQYFGPGTRLTVT.

V and J are TRBV7-9 and TRBJ1-1; a weak D match, TRBD1 (6 bases). Deletions cut 5 bases from V and 4 bases from J, with 11 bases between. CDR3 length: 13 residues. Germline values: CDR1 SEHNR, CDR2 FQNEAQ (reference sequence). The CDR3 nucleotides are TGTGCCAGCAGCGCAACAGGGAGCACTGAAGCTTTCTTT. The encoded protein is CASSATGSTEAFF.

The V gene is TRBV29-1, the J gene TRBJ2-5, with D possibly TRBD2 on 5 matching bases. This CDR3 spans 13 amino acids. The germline gives CDR1 SQVTM, CDR2 ANQGSEA. V was clipped by 4 bases and J by 2 bases, with 11 bases between them. CDR3 loop: CSVGGLAQETQYF. As DNA, the CDR3 is TGCAGCGTTGGTGGTTTAGCGCAAGAGACCCAGTACTTC.

This clone was observed once. The chain links TRBV30 to TRBJ2-3; 7 bases match TRBD1. CDR3 size: 15 residues. Per the germline V gene, CDR1 is GTSNPN and CDR2 is SVGIG (reference sequence). V shed 1 base, J shed 1 base, and the junction held 5 bases outside the gene matches. CDR3: CAWSAVGQGTDTQYF. CDR3 DNA sequence: TGTGCCTGGAGTGCAGTTGGACAGGGCACAGATACGCAGTATTTT.

The sample holds a few counts of this clone. The same CDR3 can be traced to other DNA sequences in this sample. The chain links TRBV11-2 to TRBJ2-2, with 7 bases aligning to TRBD1. The CDR3 length is 15 residues. Germline V gene sequence: CDR1 SGHAT, CDR2 FQNNGV. Germline trimming cut 4 bases from V and 9 bases from J; bases unmatched to any gene: 11. CDR3 sequence: CASSSLGQVLRELFF. The CDR3 nucleotides are TGTGCCAGCAGCTCCCTTGGACAGGTCCTCCGGGAGCTGTTTTTT. Looking up the rest from reference TRBV11-2 and TRBJ2-2 gives the full variable domain: EAGVAQSPRYKIIEKRQSVAFWCNPISGHATLYWYQQILGQGPKLLIQFQNNGVVDDSQLPKDRFSAERLKGVDSTLKIQPAKLEDSAVYLCASSSLGQVLRELFFGEGSRLTVL.

This chain joins TRBV27 and TRBJ2-7; 8 bases align to TRBD1. The CDR3 is 14 amino acids. The V and J ends lost 6 bases and 4 bases, in that order; junction bases with no gene match: 8. Germline lookup yields CDR1 MNHEY and CDR2 SMNVEV (reference sequence). CDR3 amino acids: CASSSDRVRYEQYF. The CDR3 DNA reads as TGTGCCAGCAGCTCGGACAGGGTGAGGTACGAGCAGTACTTC.